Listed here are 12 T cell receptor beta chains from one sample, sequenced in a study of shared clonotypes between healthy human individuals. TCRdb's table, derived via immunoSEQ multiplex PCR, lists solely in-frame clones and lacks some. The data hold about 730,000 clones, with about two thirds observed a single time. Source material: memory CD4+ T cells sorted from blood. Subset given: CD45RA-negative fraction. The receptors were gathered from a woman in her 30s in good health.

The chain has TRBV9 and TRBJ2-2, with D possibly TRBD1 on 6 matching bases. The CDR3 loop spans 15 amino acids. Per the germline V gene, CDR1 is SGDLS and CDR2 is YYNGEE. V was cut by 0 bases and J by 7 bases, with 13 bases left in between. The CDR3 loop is CASSVARQGFGELFF. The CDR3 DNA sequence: TGTGCCAGCAGCGTAGCTCGGCAGGGGTTCGGGGAGCTGTTTTTT.

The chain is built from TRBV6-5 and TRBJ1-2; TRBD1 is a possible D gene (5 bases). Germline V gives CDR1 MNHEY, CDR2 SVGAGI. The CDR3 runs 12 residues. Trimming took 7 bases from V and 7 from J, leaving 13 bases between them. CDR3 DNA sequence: TGTGCCAGCACGGGCAGTGGGGGTGGCTACACCTTC. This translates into CASTGSGGGYTF.

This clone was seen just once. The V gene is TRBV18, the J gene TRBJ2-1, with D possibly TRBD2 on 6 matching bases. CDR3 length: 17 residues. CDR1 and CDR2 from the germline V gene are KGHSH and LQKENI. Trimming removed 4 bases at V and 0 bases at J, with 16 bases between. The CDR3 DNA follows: TGTGCCAGCTCACTCCTACAGGCCGGGAGCTCCTACAATGAGCAGTTCTTC. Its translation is CASSLLQAGSSYNEQFF.

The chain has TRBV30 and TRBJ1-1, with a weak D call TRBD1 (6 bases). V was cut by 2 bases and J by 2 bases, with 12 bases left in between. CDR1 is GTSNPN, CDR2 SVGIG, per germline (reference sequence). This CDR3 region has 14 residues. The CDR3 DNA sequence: TGTGCCTGGAGTTTCGGGGGGCTAAACACTGAAGCTTTCTTT. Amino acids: CAWSFGGLNTEAFF.

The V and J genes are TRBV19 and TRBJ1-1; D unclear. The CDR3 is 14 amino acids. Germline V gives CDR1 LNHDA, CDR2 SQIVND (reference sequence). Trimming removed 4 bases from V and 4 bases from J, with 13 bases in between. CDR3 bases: TGTGCCAGTAGTAGAACAGAGTCCTCCACTGAAGCTTTCTTT. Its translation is CASSRTESSTEAFF.

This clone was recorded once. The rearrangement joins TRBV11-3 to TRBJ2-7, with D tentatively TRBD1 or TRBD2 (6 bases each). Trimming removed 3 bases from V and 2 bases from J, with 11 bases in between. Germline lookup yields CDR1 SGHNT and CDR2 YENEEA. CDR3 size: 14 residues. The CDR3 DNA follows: TGTGCCAGCAGCTTTCAGGGGAGGCCCTACGAGCAGTACTTC. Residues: CASSFQGRPYEQYF.

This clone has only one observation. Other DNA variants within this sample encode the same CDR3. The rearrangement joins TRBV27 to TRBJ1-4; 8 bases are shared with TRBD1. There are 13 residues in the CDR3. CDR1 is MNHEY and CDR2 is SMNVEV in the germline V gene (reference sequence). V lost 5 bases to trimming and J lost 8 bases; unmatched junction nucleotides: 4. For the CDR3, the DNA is TGTGCCAGCAGTCCCCGGACAGGGGAAAAACTGTTTTTT. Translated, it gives CASSPRTGEKLFF.

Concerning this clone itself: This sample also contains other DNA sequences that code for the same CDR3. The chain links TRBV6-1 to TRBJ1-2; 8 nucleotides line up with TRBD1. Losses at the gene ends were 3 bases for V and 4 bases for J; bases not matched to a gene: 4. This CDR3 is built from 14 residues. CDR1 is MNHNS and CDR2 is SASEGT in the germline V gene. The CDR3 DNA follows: TGTGCCAGCAGTGAGACAGGGGAGGGCTATGGCTACACCTTC. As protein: CASSETGEGYGYTF.

CDR3 bases: TGTGCCAGCAGCAGACAAGGGGAAGCTTTCTTT. Protein product: CASSRQGEAFF. This chain connects TRBV7-8 to TRBJ1-1; D gene uncertain. Trimming left V 5 bases short and J 8 bases short, with 9 bases between. Germline loops: CDR1 SGHVS, CDR2 FQNEAQ. CDR3 length: 11 residues.

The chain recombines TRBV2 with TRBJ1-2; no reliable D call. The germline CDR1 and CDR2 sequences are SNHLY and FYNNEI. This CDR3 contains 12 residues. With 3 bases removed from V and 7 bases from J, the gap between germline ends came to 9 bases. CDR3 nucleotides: TGTGCCAGCAGTGATCACGGCGGTGGCTACACCTTC. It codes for CASSDHGGGYTF.

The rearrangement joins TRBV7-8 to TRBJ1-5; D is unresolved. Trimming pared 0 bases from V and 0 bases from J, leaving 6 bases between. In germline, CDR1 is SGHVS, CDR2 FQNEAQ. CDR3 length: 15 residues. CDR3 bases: TGTGCCAGCAGCTTAGCGATCCATAGCAATCAGCCCCAGCATTTT. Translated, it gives CASSLAIHSNQPQHF.

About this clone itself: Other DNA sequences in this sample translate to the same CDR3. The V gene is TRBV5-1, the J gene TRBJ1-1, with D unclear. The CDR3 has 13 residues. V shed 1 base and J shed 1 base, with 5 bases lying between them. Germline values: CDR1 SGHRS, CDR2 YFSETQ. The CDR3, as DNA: TGCGCCAGCAGCTTGCAAGGGAACACTGAAGCTTTCTTT. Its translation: CASSLQGNTEAFF.